This T cell receptor beta chain was observed in a study of regulatory T cells in long-lasting Graves disease. General observations from the study: TRBV28 was favored in persistent disease, as were TRBJ1-2 and TRBJ2-5.

Time point described: newly diagnosed GD, antithyroid drugs for less than 3 months. Generation of the TCR library employed RNA extracted from PBMCs. With iRepertoire HTBI primers and Arm-PCR of CDR3 regions, TCR beta libraries were built. MiXCR, run by TCRdb on the multiplex PCR reads, gives a single entry per CDR3 protein. Among some 220,000 distinct CDR3 sequences listed, approximately 18% were seen once. Germline V gene sequence: CDR1 LGHDT, CDR2 YNNKEL (reference sequence). The CDR3 contains 16 residues. The trim removed 4 bases at V and 0 bases at J, leaving 5 bases unmatched. This clonotype was detected ten times or more. Antigen: not known. These same data were also listed under a study on T cells in Graves' hyperthyroidism and ophthalmopathy. That investigation notes: Diagnosing involved the use of clinical symptoms, serum thyroxine and TRAb, thyroid ultrasound and orbital computed tomography. The TCR CDR3 first-round RT-PCR relied on the HTBI primer set. Blood samples included most of the expanded thyroid clonotypes exceeding 0.001.

Sequenced here: peripheral blood mononuclear cells (PBMCs), sampled at new diagnosis, from a patient treated with antithyroid drugs. The V gene is TRBV3-1, the J gene TRBJ2-5; 10 nucleotides match TRBD1. This clonotype was obtained from a woman in her twenties or thirties with Graves disease. CDR3 sequence (DNA): TGTGCCAGCAGCCGGGGACAGGGGCCGTACCAAGAGACCCAGTACTTC. It encodes CASSRGQGPYQETQYF.